This T cell receptor beta chain was obtained from a study of OX40 agonist ivuxolimab in advanced cancers. In terms of the full investigation: The costimulatory receptor OX40 (CD134) was targeted by ivuxolimab, a fully human IgG2 agonistic monoclonal antibody. Intravenous ivuxolimab was administered to patients every 2 weeks at six dose levels: 0.01, 0.1, 0.3, 1.5, 3 and 10 mg/kg. The point of sequencing TCRbeta in the periphery was to test whether ivuxolimab changed TCR sequence diversity and drove clonal T-cell expansion. Partial responses were achieved by three dose-escalation patients, of whom one had hepatocellular carcinoma and two had cutaneous melanoma. Prior anti-PD-1, anti-PD-L1 or anti-CTLA-4 therapy was permitted, and checkpoint inhibitors had been received by about 36% of dose-escalation patients. In the dose-escalation cohort, roughly 80% of patients were male, and the mean age was approximately 60 years, with a range of roughly 20 to 85. The paper covers the monotherapy dose-escalation part of the phase I ivuxolimab trial, which included N ≈ 54 patients. Of the approximately 50 dose-escalation patients, hepatocellular carcinoma was present in around 20, melanoma in roughly 15, renal cell carcinoma in 9 and head and neck cancer in 9.

Patients with autoimmune disease history or receiving systemic immunosuppression were excluded from the trial. Peripheral blood for TCR sequencing was drawn from every dose cohort at baseline, at cycle 4 day 1 and at cycle 7 day 1. The samples were taken from a phase I, first-in-human, multicenter, open-label dose-escalation trial of ivuxolimab. The trial enrolled adults with locally advanced or metastatic head and neck squamous cell, hepatocellular, melanoma or renal cell carcinoma. CD4+ and CD8+ T cells were sorted separately from peripheral blood before TCR sequencing. Genomic DNA was isolated from the sorted cells so that the TCRbeta CDR3 region could be sequenced. The immunoSEQ Assay was used to sequence the TCRbeta CDR3 regions. The table was pulled from immuneACCESS by TCRdb, which kept in-frame rearrangements only. Such tables lose some clones; where checked, under half of the loss comes from unresolved V genes, and the rest has no known cause. This sample gives 45,000 to 60,000 clones in total; about 86% of them show up just once. The top ten hold roughly 6.7% of the sample.

A word on this clone: What this receptor recognizes is not known. Base qualities are not provided; no much larger clone lies one nucleotide away.

Findings and caveats that apply to the study as a whole: In the 0.1-3.0 mg/kg groups, partial responders had among the lowest normalized peripheral clonal expansion, particularly in CD8+ T cells. Clonal expansion of both CD4+ and CD8+ blood T cells was observed from baseline to week 6 at doses 0.1 to 3.0 mg/kg. After ivuxolimab, more expanded clones were found on average in CD8+ T cells than in CD4+ T cells. The antigen specificity of the clonally expanded peripheral T cells was not determined. Low levels of normalized T-cell clonal expansion were also seen in some nonresponding patients.

The sequences come from CD4+ or CD8+ T cells sorted from blood, collected in a trial of the OX40 agonist ivuxolimab. The clonotype originates from an adult with an advanced solid tumor such as melanoma, head and neck, liver or kidney cancer.

In nucleotide form, the sequence is TGTGCCAGCAGCTCGGGTCAGGCTATACCCCTCCACTTT. This encodes CASSSGQAIPLHF. The sequence joins TRBV11-2 to TRBJ1-6; the D gene identity is not certain. Based on the germline V gene, the CDR1 and CDR2 sequences are SGHAT and FQNNGV. Measured from the cysteine to the phenylalanine, the CDR3 is 13 residues long. Just CDR3 DNA is preserved here, 39 bases in frame from base 1. The trim is 4 bases for V and 12 bases for J, with a gap of 13 bases between the germline ends.